The clone carrying this T cell receptor beta chain was picked up a small number of times. Distinct nucleotide sequences in the sample also encode this CDR3. This sample is drawn from a study of blood T cell repertoires in COVID-19. As for the study in general: COVID-19 samples, acute and convalescent, were from the United States, Italy and Spain. Sample material is recorded as cDNA or gDNA derived from T cells, B-cell-depleted T cells, or PBMCs.

Source study methods: Amplification with reference gene primers provided the estimates of nucleated cell counts. Method: immunoSEQ multiplex PCR; TCRdb's copy keeps in-frame clones and lacks some. The V and J calls and clone size are taken from that table; D and trimming were inferred from the DNA. The sample lists about 340,000 clones; about 83% were seen once. With 0 bases clipped from V and 5 bases from J, the junction kept 0 bases outside the gene matches. The germline gives CDR1 SGDLS, CDR2 YYNGEE. This CDR3 contains 14 residues. The sample was peripheral blood. The receptor was derived from a young man with active or convalescent COVID-19. The gene calls are TRBV9 and TRBJ2-7, with 12 bases matching TRBD1. CDR3 sequence (DNA): TGTGCCAGCAGCGTAGGGGACAGGGGGCACGAGCAGTACTTC. Encoded protein: CASSVGDRGHEQYF. The full variable domain, completed using reference TRBV9 and TRBJ2-7, is DSGVTQTPKHLITATGQRVTLRCSPRSGDLSVYWYQQSLDQGLQFLIQYYNGEERAKGNILERFSAQQFPDLHSELNLSSLELGDSALYFCASSVGDRGHEQYFGPGTRLTVT.